The subject of this entry is one T cell receptor beta chain. The authors' processing: Amplification of reference gene primers provided the estimated nucleated cell counts. The data were produced by immunoSEQ multiplex PCR, yet TCRdb's version contains in-frame clones alone and is incomplete. The V and J calls and clone size were taken over from that table, and D and trimming were inferred from the DNA. The table lists just over 90,000 clones, about 80% of them singletons, with about 16% in the top ten. This entry is derived from a study of blood T cell repertoires in COVID-19. Study-wide background: Collection of acute and convalescent COVID-19 samples took place in the United States, Italy and Spain. In each case, the material was cDNA or gDNA derived from T cells, B-cell-depleted T cells, or PBMCs.

This clonotype was sampled from a human donor in a cohort sampled during active COVID-19. The sample consisted of peripheral blood.

CDR3 DNA sequence: TGTGCCAGCAGCCGTCCGGGACAGGGGATGAGCTCCTACGAGCAGTACTTC. Its translation: CASSRPGQGMSSYEQYF. The chain uses TRBV5-5 and TRBJ2-7; TRBD1 aligns across 10 bases. Per germline, CDR1 SGHKS and CDR2 YYEKEE (reference sequence). V shed 4 bases, J shed 0 bases, and the junction held 10 bases outside the gene matches. This CDR3 spans 17 amino acids.